Each of the 2 T cell receptor beta chains below was sequenced from the same sample in a study of blood T cell repertoires in COVID-19. Only in-frame clones appear in the TCRdb table, and some are missing; sequencing was by immunoSEQ multiplex PCR. Of about 330,000 clones in the sample, approximately 85% were seen once. The sample taken for sequencing was peripheral blood. These receptors were collected from a human donor in a cohort sampled during active COVID-19.

As concerns this clone: In the same sample, other DNA sequences code for this CDR3. This chain connects TRBV27 to TRBJ2-7, with D unclear. Germline assignment: CDR1 MNHEY and CDR2 SMNVEV (reference sequence). There are 12 residues in the CDR3. V lost 3 bases and J lost 4, with 7 bases in between. For the CDR3, the DNA is TGTGCCAGCAGTTTCGCCGGGTACGAGCAGTACTTC. It codes for CASSFAGYEQYF.

The V and J genes are TRBV2 and TRBJ2-3, with D unclear. There are 12 residues in the CDR3. V was shortened by 7 bases and J by 4 bases, with 9 bases between the two germline ends. Germline CDR1 and CDR2: SNHLY and FYNNEI. In nucleotides, the CDR3 is TGTGCCAGCAACTTCGCGTCAGATACGCAGTATTTT. This gives the protein CASNFASDTQYF.